A selection of T cell receptor beta chains follows, all from one sample in a study of shared T cell receptors in the human thymus. Assay: immunoSEQ multiplex PCR; the TCRdb copy retains only in-frame clones and omits some. The data contain about 610,000 clones, approximately 90% of them singletons. This same sample was also part of a study on human thymus T cells.

Input material: thymocytes. The receptors were sampled from a boy younger than two with a congenital heart defect. Each CDR3 is given with its conserved first and last residue. The D gene is left open where the match is weak. Clone size is given for some rows only: seen once, a few or many times, or a class if the clone is expanded.

v_call	d_call	j_call	clone_size	cdr3_aa	cdr3_nt
TRBV28	.	TRBJ2-1	.	CASSLVNGGASSYNEQFF	TGTGCCAGCAGTTTAGTGAATGGCGGGGCGAGCTCCTACAATGAGCAGTTCTTC
TRBV6-5	.	TRBJ1-2	.	CASSFSKGGNYGYTF	TGTGCCAGCAGTTTCTCAAAGGGAGGGAACTATGGCTACACCTTC
TRBV5-8	.	TRBJ2-5	.	CASKSGTQYF	TGTGCCAGCAAATCCGGGACCCAGTACTTC
TRBV6-5	.	TRBJ2-1	.	CASSPSSYNEQFF	TGTGCCAGCAGTCCGAGCTCCTACAATGAGCAGTTCTTC
TRBV4-2	.	TRBJ2-1	.	CASSQDWLALGRNNEQFF	TGTGCCAGCAGCCAAGATTGGCTAGCTCTGGGCAGGAACAATGAGCAGTTCTTC
TRBV15	.	TRBJ2-1	.	CATSRDRLRQGLYNEQFF	TGTGCCACCAGCAGAGATAGGCTGCGGCAGGGTCTATACAATGAGCAGTTCTTC
TRBV4-3	TRBD1	TRBJ2-7	.	CASSQEGGRGWYEQYF	TGCGCCAGCAGCCAAGAGGGCGGCAGGGGGTGGTACGAGCAGTACTTC
TRBV7-3	TRBD1	TRBJ1-1	.	CASSPGGWDTEAFF	TGTGCCAGCAGCCCAGGGGGCTGGGACACTGAAGCTTTCTTT
TRBV7-8	.	TRBJ1-1	.	CASSVQWNTEAFF	TGTGCCAGCAGCGTACAGTGGAACACTGAAGCTTTCTTT
TRBV29-1	TRBD1	TRBJ2-7	once	CSVGDRLSYEQYF	TGCAGCGTTGGGGACAGGCTTAGTTACGAGCAGTACTTC
TRBV10-1	TRBD1	TRBJ2-2	.	CASSQEEGQGNTGELFF	TGCGCCAGCAGCCAGGAGGAGGGACAGGGGAACACCGGGGAGCTGTTTTTT
TRBV4-3	TRBD2	TRBJ2-3	.	CASSQESGRSTDTQYF	TGCGCCAGCAGCCAAGAGAGCGGGAGAAGCACAGATACGCAGTATTTT
TRBV2	.	TRBJ1-1	.	CASNGTPGAEAFF	TGTGCCAGCAACGGGACGCCAGGGGCTGAAGCTTTCTTT
TRBV5-5	TRBD2	TRBJ2-1	.	CASSLDLAGFYEQFF	TGTGCCAGCAGCTTGGATCTAGCGGGATTCTATGAGCAGTTCTTC
TRBV7-6	.	TRBJ2-1	.	CASSLAAASYHNEQFF	TGTGCCAGCAGCTTAGCGGCGGCCTCGTACCACAATGAGCAGTTCTTC
TRBV19	TRBD2	TRBJ2-1	.	CASSTGLADEQFF	TGTGCCAGTAGTACAGGACTAGCGGATGAGCAGTTCTTC
TRBV7-9	TRBD2	TRBJ2-5	.	CASSLELAGGQETQYF	TGTGCCAGCAGCTTAGAACTAGCGGGAGGGCAAGAGACCCAGTACTTC
TRBV7-9	TRBD1	TRBJ2-7	.	CASSPGQVYEQYF	TGTGCCAGCAGCCCAGGACAGGTCTACGAGCAGTACTTC
TRBV28	TRBD1	TRBJ1-1	.	CASRRPKGQGADEAFF	TGTGCCAGCAGGCGCCCCAAGGGGCAGGGGGCCGATGAAGCTTTCTTT
TRBV28	TRBD2	TRBJ2-7	once	CASFRGGPSYEQYF	TGTGCCAGCTTCCGGGGGGGGCCCTCCTACGAGCAGTACTTC
TRBV23-1	TRBD2	TRBJ2-2	.	CASRQGMGGPLVEGELFF	TGCGCCAGCAGGCAAGGGATGGGAGGGCCCCTGGTAGAAGGGGAGCTGTTTTTT
TRBV14	TRBD2	TRBJ2-3	.	CASSQWSGNHADTQYF	TGTGCCAGCAGCCAATGGAGCGGGAACCACGCAGATACGCAGTATTTT
TRBV28	TRBD1	TRBJ2-1	.	CASSTGQGPTYSYNEQFF	TGTGCCAGCAGTACGGGACAGGGACCAACCTACTCCTACAATGAGCAGTTCTTC
TRBV14	.	TRBJ1-2	once	CASSQRQEGWGAHYYGYTF	TGTGCCAGCAGCCAACGTCAAGAAGGGTGGGGAGCCCACTACTATGGCTACACCTTC
TRBV14	.	TRBJ1-4	.	CASSQIRRPNEKLFF	TGTGCCAGCAGCCAAATTCGGCGGCCTAATGAAAAACTGTTTTTT
TRBV2	TRBD2	TRBJ2-1	.	CASRNRVAGAFYPSSYNEQFF	TGTGCCAGCAGGAACCGGGTGGCGGGAGCGTTCTACCCGAGCTCCTACAATGAGCAGTTCTTC
TRBV2	TRBD1	TRBJ1-4	.	CASSLPGQGEDEKLFF	TGTGCCAGCAGCCTTCCGGGACAGGGGGAAGATGAAAAACTGTTTTTT
TRBV4-3	TRBD2	TRBJ2-1	few	CASSQATGSGSTEQFF	TGCGCCAGCAGCCAAGCGACGGGTAGCGGGAGTACTGAGCAGTTCTTC
TRBV11-3	.	TRBJ1-6	.	CASSLGAGASSYNSPLHF	TGTGCCAGCAGCTTAGGGGCAGGGGCGAGCTCCTATAATTCACCCCTCCACTTT